This paragraph covers one TCR beta chain sequence. Repertoires were generated with immunoSEQ multiplex PCR, while TCRdb's copy carries only in-frame clones and drops some. The table lists some 130,000 clones, 75% to 95% of them singletons. This sample is part of a study of control samples from healthy donors and cancer patients. The CDR3 has 13 residues. The germline gives CDR1 MNHEY, CDR2 SVGAGI. Trimming stripped 6 bases from V and 4 bases from J, with 10 bases between. The sample comprised blood. This chain uses TRBV6-5 with TRBJ1-3; D is unresolved. This sequence was found in a man aged 18 to 29 in good health. CDR3 sequence: CASRPGPGNTIYF. The CDR3 DNA reads as TGTGCCAGCAGACCCGGACCCGGAAACACCATATATTTT.